These T cell receptor beta chains were read from a single sample in a study of T cell changes during pregnancy in multiple sclerosis. TCRdb's copy holds only in-frame clones and misses some; the assay was immunoSEQ multiplex PCR. This sample has 91,000 or so clones, with 80% to 95% found just once. The sample consisted of peripheral blood, taken after pregnancy. Receptors were obtained from a female donor with multiple sclerosis, enrolled in a pregnancy study. Each CDR3 is given with its conserved first and last residue. A D gene is named only where the DNA matches it firmly. Size is stated for part of the rows, as once, few or many counts, or as a class when the clone is expanded.

abundance	d_gene	j_gene	v_gene	CDR3nt	CDR3aa
-	-	TRBJ1-2	TRBV27	TGTGCCAGCAGTACGGCGGACAGTAATGGCTACACCTTC	CASSTADSNGYTF
-	-	TRBJ2-1	TRBV4-1	TGCGCCACTGGCCGGGACAAGCAGTTCTTC	CATGRDKQFF
-	-	TRBJ1-2	TRBV29-1	TGCAGCGTTGGTGGTAGGGCGGAGGGGGGCTACACCTTC	CSVGGRAEGGYTF
-	-	TRBJ1-5	TRBV27	TGTGCCAGCAGTCCCGCCCTACCCCGGGGAAATCAGCCCCAGCATTTT	CASSPALPRGNQPQHF
-	TRBD2	TRBJ2-2	TRBV27	TGTGCCAGCAGTTTACCCGGGTCTAGCGGGGCCGGGGAGCTGTTTTTT	CASSLPGSSGAGELFF
-	-	TRBJ1-5	TRBV6-5	TGTGCCAGCAGTTACTCTCAGTTCAATCAGCCCCAGCATTTT	CASSYSQFNQPQHF
-	-	TRBJ2-7	TRBV5-1	TGCGCCAGCAGCTTGGTCCAGGGCTCCGTCGAGCAGTACTTC	CASSLVQGSVEQYF
-	TRBD2	TRBJ2-3	TRBV5-6	TGTGCCAGCAGCAAAGCCACTAGCGGTGGGTCGGGGCGTACGCAGTATTTT	CASSKATSGGSGRTQYF
once	-	TRBJ2-7	TRBV5-8	TGTGCCAGCCCCCCCGGGGGTGAAGGGGAGCAGTACTTC	CASPPGGEGEQYF
once	TRBD2	TRBJ2-7	TRBV2	TGTGCCAGCAGGGTAGCGGGACCCTACGAGCAGTACTTC	CASRVAGPYEQYF
-	-	TRBJ2-2	TRBV5-6	TGTGCCAGCAGCTTGGAGGCGGGGTACGGGGCCGTCGGGGAGCTGTTTTTT	CASSLEAGYGAVGELFF
-	-	TRBJ1-2	TRBV6-5	TGTGCCAGCAGTTACGGGTGGGGGACTTATGGCTACACCTTC	CASSYGWGTYGYTF
-	-	TRBJ2-5	TRBV14	TGTGCCAGCAGCCTATTCGGAGGGATCGGGACCCAGTACTTC	CASSLFGGIGTQYF
-	TRBD2	TRBJ2-1	TRBV19	TGTGCCAGTAGTAGAAGCGGGAAGACCTACAATGAGCAGTTCTTC	CASSRSGKTYNEQFF
-	TRBD2	TRBJ2-4	TRBV4-2	TGTGCCAGCAGCCAAGAGAGCCCACTAGCGGAGGGAATCTTAGCCAAAAACATTCAGTACTTC	CASSQESPLAEGILAKNIQYF
-	-	TRBJ2-7	TRBV7-9	TGTGCCAGCAGCCCTGACCAAGGGAGAGGGTACGAGCAGTACTTC	CASSPDQGRGYEQYF
-	-	TRBJ2-2	TRBV4-3	TGCGCCAGCAGCCAAGTCGGCACCGGGGAGCTGTTTTTT	CASSQVGTGELFF
-	-	TRBJ2-7	TRBV19	TGTGCCAGTAGTATGGCGGGGTTCTACGAGCAGTACTTC	CASSMAGFYEQYF
-	TRBD2	TRBJ2-3	TRBV6-5	TGTGCCAGCAGTTTTCCCTTTAGCGGGACCCCCGGGACGCAGTATTTT	CASSFPFSGTPGTQYF
-	TRBD2	TRBJ2-1	TRBV7-9	TGTGCCAGCAGCTTATTAGCGGGAGGCTCCTACAATGAGCAGTTCTTC	CASSLLAGGSYNEQFF
-	TRBD2	TRBJ2-6	TRBV19	TGTGCCAGCCGAACGGGGGGAGCCGGGGCCAACGTCCTGACTTTC	CASRTGGAGANVLTF
-	-	TRBJ2-3	TRBV27	TGTGCCAGCAGTTTATCGAAGCGTGCTAGCACAGATACGCAGTATTTT	CASSLSKRASTDTQYF
once	TRBD2	TRBJ2-1	TRBV28	TGTGCCAGCAGTTTATCGCTAGCGGTAGGAGGCAATGAGCAGTTCTTC	CASSLSLAVGGNEQFF
-	TRBD1	TRBJ2-3	TRBV29-1	TGCAGCGTATCCGGACAGGGGGTCACAGATACGCAGTATTTT	CSVSGQGVTDTQYF
-	-	TRBJ1-5	TRBV18	TGTGCCAGCTCACCAGGGGGGGGCCCGCCCCAGCATTTT	CASSPGGGPPQHF
many	-	TRBJ1-2	TRBV27	TGTGCCAGCAGTTTCGAGGGAAACTATGGCTACACCTTC	CASSFEGNYGYTF
-	TRBD2	TRBJ2-2	TRBV19	TGTGCCAGTGGGCTAGCGGAGAACACCGGGGAGCTGTTTTTT	CASGLAENTGELFF
-	TRBD1	TRBJ1-5	TRBV7-8	TGTGCCAGCAGCTTAGGAAGGACAGGACCTAGCAATCAGCCCCAGCATTTT	CASSLGRTGPSNQPQHF
-	TRBD2	TRBJ2-1	TRBV7-2	TGTGCCAGCAGCTTAGCAGGCGGGAGTCGGGGCAATGAGCAGTTCTTC	CASSLAGGSRGNEQFF
-	-	TRBJ2-1	TRBV7-9	TGTGCCAGCAGCTTATGGGCCTTCGAAAGCTCCTACAATGAGCAGTTCTTC	CASSLWAFESSYNEQFF
once	TRBD2	TRBJ2-3	TRBV4-2	TGTGCCAGCCGTCGGCGGGGGGGAGGCACAGATACGCAGTATTTT	CASRRRGGGTDTQYF
-	TRBD1	TRBJ1-5	TRBV19	TGTGCCAGCGCGGGACAGTATAGCAATCAGCCCCAGCATTTT	CASAGQYSNQPQHF
-	TRBD1	TRBJ2-7	TRBV23-1	TGCGCCAGCAGCAAAAGGGGACAGGGGGCTGTCTACGAGCAGTACTTC	CASSKRGQGAVYEQYF
-	-	TRBJ2-6	TRBV6-1	TGTGCCAGCACCTTCGTCTCTGGGGCCAACGTCCTGACTTTC	CASTFVSGANVLTF
-	-	TRBJ1-5	TRBV29-1	TGCAGCGCCCAACAGGAAAATCAGCCCCAGCATTTT	CSAQQENQPQHF
-	TRBD1	TRBJ2-3	TRBV7-8	TGTGCCAGCAGCTTAACAGGTGGGAGGACAGGGGTCAGCACAGATACGCAGTATTTT	CASSLTGGRTGVSTDTQYF
-	TRBD1	TRBJ1-1	TRBV5-5	TGTGCCAGCAGCTCAATACAGGGGTCCCCTGAAGCTTTCTTT	CASSSIQGSPEAFF
-	-	TRBJ2-7	TRBV30	TGTGCCTGGACAAGCGGAAGCTCCTACGAGCAGTACTTC	CAWTSGSSYEQYF
once	TRBD2	TRBJ2-3	TRBV19	TGTGCCAGTAGTATAAGCGGGGGCACGGATACGCAGTATTTT	CASSISGGTDTQYF
-	-	TRBJ2-7	TRBV7-9	TGTGCCAGCAGCTTAGCAAACAGGGCCCCCTACGAGCAGTACTTC	CASSLANRAPYEQYF
-	TRBD2	TRBJ2-2	TRBV30	TGTGCCTGGAGTGGGACTAGATGGACCGGGGAGCTGTTTTTT	CAWSGTRWTGELFF
-	-	TRBJ2-6	TRBV6-1	TGTGCCAGCAGTGGCGGCTGGCAGAGGTTATCTGGGGCCAACGTCCTGACTTTC	CASSGGWQRLSGANVLTF
-	-	TRBJ1-1	TRBV12-5	TGTGCTAGTGGTTTTCCCGACACTGAAGCTTTCTTT	CASGFPDTEAFF
-	-	TRBJ1-4	TRBV21-1	TGTGCCAGCGGACAGGGGGTGGCTAATGAAAAACTGTTTTTT	CASGQGVANEKLFF
few	TRBD1	TRBJ2-3	TRBV6-4	TGTGCCAGCAGTGAGACAGGGGGCACAGATACGCAGTATTTT	CASSETGGTDTQYF
-	-	TRBJ2-5	TRBV5-1	TGCGCCAGCAGCCCCCCGGGAAGGGGGCAAGAGACCCAGTACTTC	CASSPPGRGQETQYF
-	TRBD1	TRBJ2-7	TRBV4-1	TGCGCCAGCAGCCAAGATTTCCCCCGGACAGGGGTCGAGCAGTACTTC	CASSQDFPRTGVEQYF